This entry features one T cell receptor (beta chain) sequence. Its target is unknown. The stimulus was lysate of CMV-infected fibroblasts, around 11 ug/mL. Sorted nonresponding memory CD4+ T cells were CD40L-negative, CD69-negative, CD45RO-high. Inclusion required CMV-positive serology and CD4+ counts above 400 cells/uL. These data are taken from a study of persistence of HIV-infected CD4 T cells. General study points: Proviral oligoclonality tracked with TCR oligoclonality within the same sorted cells.

The libraries were made with immunoSEQ version 4 in survey mode. Here immunoSEQ multiplex PCR was the method, and the copy in TCRdb shows in-frame clones only, minus some. The data show some 48,000 clones, under 85% seen once. Germline V gives CDR1 LNHDA, CDR2 SQIVND (reference sequence). The CDR3 runs to 15 residues. V lost 7 bases and J lost 0, with 16 bases in between. The V call is TRBV19, the J call TRBJ2-7; tentative D call: TRBD2 (6 bases). The receptor's source is an adult man with HIV who was CMV-seropositive. The sequences come from CD4+ T cells sorted from PBMCs after roughly 20-hour stimulation, collected from a patient who received antiretroviral therapy. The CDR3 spells CASTKRDGSSYEQYF. Here the CDR3 DNA reads TGTGCCAGTACTAAAAGGGACGGGAGCTCCTACGAGCAGTACTTC.